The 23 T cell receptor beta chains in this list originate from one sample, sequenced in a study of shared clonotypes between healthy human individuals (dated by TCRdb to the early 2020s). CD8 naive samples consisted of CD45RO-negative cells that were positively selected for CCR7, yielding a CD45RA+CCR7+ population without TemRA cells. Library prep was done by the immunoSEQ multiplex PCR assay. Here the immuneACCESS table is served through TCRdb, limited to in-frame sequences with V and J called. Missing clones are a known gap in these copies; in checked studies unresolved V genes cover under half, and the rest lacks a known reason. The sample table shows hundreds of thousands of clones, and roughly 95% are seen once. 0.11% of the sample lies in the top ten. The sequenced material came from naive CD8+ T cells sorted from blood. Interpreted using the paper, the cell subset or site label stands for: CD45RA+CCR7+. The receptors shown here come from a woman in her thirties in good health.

The chain's CDR3 is CASTWGQGSNTGELFF. CDR3 nucleotides: TGTGCCAGTACCTGGGGACAGGGAAGTAACACCGGGGAGCTGTTTTTT. The rearrangement joins TRBV19 to TRBJ2-2; 9 bases are a match to TRBD1. V lost 7 bases and J lost 2; bases outside the gene matches: 8. The length of the CDR3 is 16 residues. Germline lookup yields CDR1 LNHDA and CDR2 SQIVND (reference sequence).

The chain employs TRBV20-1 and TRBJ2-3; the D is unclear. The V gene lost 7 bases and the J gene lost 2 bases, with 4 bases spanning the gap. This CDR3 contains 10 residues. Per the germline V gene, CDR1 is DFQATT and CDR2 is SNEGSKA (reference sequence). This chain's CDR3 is CSGSTDTQYF. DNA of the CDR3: TGCAGTGGCTCCACAGATACGCAGTATTTT.

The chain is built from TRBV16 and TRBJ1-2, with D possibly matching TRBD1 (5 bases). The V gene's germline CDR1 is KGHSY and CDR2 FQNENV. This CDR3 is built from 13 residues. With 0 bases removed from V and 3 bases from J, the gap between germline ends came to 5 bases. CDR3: CASSQSTDYGYTF. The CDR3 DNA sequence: TGTGCCAGCAGCCAATCGACAGACTATGGCTACACCTTC.

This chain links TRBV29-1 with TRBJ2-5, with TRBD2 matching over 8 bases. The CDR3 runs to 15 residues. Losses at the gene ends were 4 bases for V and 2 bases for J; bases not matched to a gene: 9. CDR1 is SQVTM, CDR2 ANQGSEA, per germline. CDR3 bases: TGCAGCGTTGGGCGCCTAGCGGGCCCTCAAGAGACCCAGTACTTC. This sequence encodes CSVGRLAGPQETQYF.

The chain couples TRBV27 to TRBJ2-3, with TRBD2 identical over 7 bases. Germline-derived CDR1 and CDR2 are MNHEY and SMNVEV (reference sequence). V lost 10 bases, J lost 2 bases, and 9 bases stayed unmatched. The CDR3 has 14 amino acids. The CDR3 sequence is CATASGTHTDTQYF. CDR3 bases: TGTGCCACCGCTAGCGGCACACACACAGATACGCAGTATTTT.

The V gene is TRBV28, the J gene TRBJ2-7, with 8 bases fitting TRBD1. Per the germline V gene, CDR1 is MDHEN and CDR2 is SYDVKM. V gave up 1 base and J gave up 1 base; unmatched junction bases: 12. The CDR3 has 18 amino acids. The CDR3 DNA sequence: TGTGCCAGCAGTTTATATACAGGGGGTACTTCCCATTCCTACGAGCAGTACTTC. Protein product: CASSLYTGGTSHSYEQYF.

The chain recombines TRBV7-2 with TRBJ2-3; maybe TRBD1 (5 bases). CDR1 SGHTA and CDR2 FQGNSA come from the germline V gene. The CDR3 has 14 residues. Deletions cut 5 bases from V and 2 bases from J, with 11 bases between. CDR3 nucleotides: TGTGCCAGCAGCCAATGGACAAACACAGATACGCAGTATTTT. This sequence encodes CASSQWTNTDTQYF.

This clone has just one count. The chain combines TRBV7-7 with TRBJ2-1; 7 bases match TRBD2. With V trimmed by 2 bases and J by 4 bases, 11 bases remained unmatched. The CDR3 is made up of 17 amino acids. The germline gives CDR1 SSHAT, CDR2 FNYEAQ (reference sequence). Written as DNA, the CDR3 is TGTGCCAGCAGCTTATATGGCGGGAGAAACGATTACAATGAGCAGTTCTTC. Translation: CASSLYGGRNDYNEQFF.

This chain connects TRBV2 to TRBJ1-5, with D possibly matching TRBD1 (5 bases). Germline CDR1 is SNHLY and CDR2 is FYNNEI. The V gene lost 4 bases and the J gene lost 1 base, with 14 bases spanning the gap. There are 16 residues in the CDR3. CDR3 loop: CASSGMRQGSNQPQHF. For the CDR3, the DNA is TGTGCCAGCAGTGGCATGCGTCAGGGAAGCAATCAGCCCCAGCATTTT.

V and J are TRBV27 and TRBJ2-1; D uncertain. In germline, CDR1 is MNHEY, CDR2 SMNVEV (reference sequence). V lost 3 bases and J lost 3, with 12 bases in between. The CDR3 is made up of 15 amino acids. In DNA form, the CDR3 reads TGTGCCAGCAGTTTTGACTCGAACAACTACAATGAGCAGTTCTTC. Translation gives CASSFDSNNYNEQFF.

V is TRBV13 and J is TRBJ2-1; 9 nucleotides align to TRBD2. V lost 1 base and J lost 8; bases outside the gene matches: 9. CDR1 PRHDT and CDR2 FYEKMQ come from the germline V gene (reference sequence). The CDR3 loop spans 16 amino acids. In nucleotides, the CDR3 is TGTGCCAGCAGCTTAGTATGGCGGGAGGGTGTGTATGAGCAGTTCTTC. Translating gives CASSLVWREGVYEQFF.

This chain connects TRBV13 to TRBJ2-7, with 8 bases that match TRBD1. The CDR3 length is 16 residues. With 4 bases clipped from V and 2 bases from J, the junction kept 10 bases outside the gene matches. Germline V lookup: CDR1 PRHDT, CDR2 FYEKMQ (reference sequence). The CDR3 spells CASSSQDRAGTYEQYF. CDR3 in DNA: TGTGCCAGCAGCTCTCAGGACAGGGCGGGCACCTACGAGCAGTACTTC.

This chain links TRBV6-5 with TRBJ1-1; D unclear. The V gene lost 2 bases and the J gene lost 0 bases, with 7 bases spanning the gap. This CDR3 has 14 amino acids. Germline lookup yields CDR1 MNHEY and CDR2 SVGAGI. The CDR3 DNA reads TGTGCCAGCAGTTACGGGTCTTTGAACACTGAAGCTTTCTTT. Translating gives CASSYGSLNTEAFF.

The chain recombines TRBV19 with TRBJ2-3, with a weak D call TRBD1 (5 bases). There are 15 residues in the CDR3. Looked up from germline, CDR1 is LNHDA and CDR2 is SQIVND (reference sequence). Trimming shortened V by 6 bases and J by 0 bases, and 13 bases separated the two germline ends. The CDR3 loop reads CASSRRQHSTDTQYF. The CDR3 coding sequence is TGTGCCAGTAGCAGGAGACAGCATAGCACAGATACGCAGTATTTT.

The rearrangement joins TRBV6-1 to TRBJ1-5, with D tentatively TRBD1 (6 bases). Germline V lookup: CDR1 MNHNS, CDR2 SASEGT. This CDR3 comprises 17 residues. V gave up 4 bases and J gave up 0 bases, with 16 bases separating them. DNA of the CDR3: TGTGCCAGCAGTGGGGGGGACAACCTCTATAGCAATCAGCCCCAGCATTTT. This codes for CASSGGDNLYSNQPQHF.

DNA of the CDR3: TGTGCCAGCAGTTTGCGACAGACCAACACTGAAGCTTTCTTT. This translates into CASSLRQTNTEAFF. The chain carries TRBV27 and TRBJ1-1, with a possible D match to TRBD1 (5 bases). CDR1 and CDR2 (germline): MNHEY, SMNVEV (reference sequence). V was cut by 3 bases and J by 2 bases, with 10 bases left in between. This CDR3 is built from 14 residues.

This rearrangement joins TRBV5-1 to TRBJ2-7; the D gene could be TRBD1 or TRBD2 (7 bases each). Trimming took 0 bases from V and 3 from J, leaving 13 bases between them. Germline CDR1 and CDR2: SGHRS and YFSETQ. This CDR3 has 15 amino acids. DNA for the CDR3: TGCGCCAGCAGCTTGGCCGACAGGGAGGGCTACGAGCAGTACTTC. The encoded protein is CASSLADREGYEQYF.

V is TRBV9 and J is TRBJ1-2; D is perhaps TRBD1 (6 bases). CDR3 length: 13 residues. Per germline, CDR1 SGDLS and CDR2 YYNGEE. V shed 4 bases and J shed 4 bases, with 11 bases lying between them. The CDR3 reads CASSRDTLYGYTF. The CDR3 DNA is TGTGCCAGCAGCCGGGACACGCTCTATGGCTACACCTTC.

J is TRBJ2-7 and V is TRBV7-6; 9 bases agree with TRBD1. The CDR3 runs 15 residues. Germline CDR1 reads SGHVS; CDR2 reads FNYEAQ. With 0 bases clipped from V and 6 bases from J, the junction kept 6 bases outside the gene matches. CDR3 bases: TGTGCCAGCAGCTTAGCGGGACAGGGAGTTTCCGAGCAGTACTTC. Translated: CASSLAGQGVSEQYF.

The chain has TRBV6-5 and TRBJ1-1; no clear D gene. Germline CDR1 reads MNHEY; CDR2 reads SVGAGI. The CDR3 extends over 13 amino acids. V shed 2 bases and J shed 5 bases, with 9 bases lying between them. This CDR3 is CASSYNGGTEAFF. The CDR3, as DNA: TGTGCCAGCAGTTACAACGGAGGGACTGAAGCTTTCTTT.

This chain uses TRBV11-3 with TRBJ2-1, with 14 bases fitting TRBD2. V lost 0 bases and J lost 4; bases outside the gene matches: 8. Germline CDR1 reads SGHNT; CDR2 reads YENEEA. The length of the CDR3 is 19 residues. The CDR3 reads CASSLDRLAGGKGYNEQFF. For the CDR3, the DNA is TGTGCCAGCAGCTTAGATCGACTAGCGGGAGGGAAGGGGTACAATGAGCAGTTCTTC.

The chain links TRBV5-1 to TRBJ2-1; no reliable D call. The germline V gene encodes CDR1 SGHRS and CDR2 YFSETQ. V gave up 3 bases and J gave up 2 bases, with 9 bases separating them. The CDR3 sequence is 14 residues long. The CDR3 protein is CASSSSGPYNEQFF. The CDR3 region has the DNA TGCGCCAGCAGCTCCTCCGGCCCCTACAATGAGCAGTTCTTC.

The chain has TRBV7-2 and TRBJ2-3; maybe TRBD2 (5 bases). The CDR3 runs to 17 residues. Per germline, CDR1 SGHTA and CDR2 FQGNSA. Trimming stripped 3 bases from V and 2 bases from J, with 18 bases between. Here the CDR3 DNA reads TGTGCCAGCAGCTTCACGGGGTGGGCGCGTTTCACAGATACGCAGTATTTT. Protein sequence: CASSFTGWARFTDTQYF.